This TCR beta chain was sequenced for a study of identical twins. Study-level findings and limits: The authors drew conclusions from cross-sectional statistical analysis rather than following the same donors.

Unique molecular identifiers were present on the cDNA, and a universal primer site came from template switching. TCRdb redid the calling of the 5' RACE reads with MiXCR, one entry per CDR3 protein. Counted here are 450,000 or so distinct CDR3 sequences, more than 20% occurring once; the ten biggest clones make up just under 3%. This clonotype was counted between two and nine times. What it binds is unknown. The CDR3 consists of 14 residues. Germline values: CDR1 LNHNV, CDR2 YYDKDF (reference sequence). After removal of 3 bases from V and 10 bases from J, the junction contained 5 bases not matched to a gene. The sample was also linked to a second study, of T cells expressing NK-cell markers. Per that paper: These clonotypes additionally ranked first within the CD3+CD56-NKG2C+ fraction of a handful of donors. Uncertainty persisted over the HCMV specificity of expanded NKG2C+ T cell clones.

The sample taken for sequencing was CD4+ T cells sorted from blood. This chain uses TRBV15 with TRBJ1-6; 8 positions match TRBD1. The TCR sequence derives from a woman aged 18-29 years in good health. The CDR3 region is CATSRGTGDSPLHF. DNA of the CDR3: TGTGCCACCAGCAGGGGGACAGGAGACTCACCCCTCCACTTT.